This T cell receptor beta chain was recovered during a study of T cell responses to AZD1222 COVID-19 vaccine. The repertoire was sequenced with immunoSEQ multiplex PCR; TCRdb's copy has only in-frame clones and lacks some. The sample includes around 130,000 clones, about 94% seen only once; the top ten take approximately 6.3%. This clone appeared once. The CDR3 contains 16 residues. V shed 3 bases, J shed 3 bases, and the junction held 8 bases outside the gene matches. The germline V gene has CDR1 LGHNA and CDR2 YNFKEQ. Sequenced here: peripheral blood, sampled on day 0 of AZD1222 vaccination. This TCR came from an adult in good health. The V call is TRBV4-2, the J call TRBJ2-3, with 8 positions matching TRBD1. CDR3 in amino acids: CASSHTDREFTDTQYF. The DNA for the CDR3 is TGTGCCAGCAGCCATACGGACAGGGAGTTTACAGATACGCAGTATTTT.